The 5 T cell receptor beta chains in this list originate from one sample, sequenced in a study of T cell changes during pregnancy in multiple sclerosis (dated by TCRdb to between 2018 and 2020). Libraries were constructed by the immunoSEQ multiplex PCR assay. TCRdb carries this immuneACCESS record with in-frame sequences only. Its versions omit some clonotypes, under half of them owing to an unresolved V gene in the studies checked, with the rest unexplained. The sample table holds about 31,000 clones, of which about 92% were seen once. Of the sample, 0.41% falls within the top ten clones. This specimen consisted of CD4+ T cells from peripheral blood mononuclear cells, obtained in the second trimester of pregnancy. Receptor source: a female donor with multiple sclerosis, enrolled in a pregnancy study.

The CDR3 region has the DNA TGTGCCAGCAGTGCGGCACTGGCAGGTTGGCAGGGCTACACCTTC. The encoded protein is CASSAALAGWQGYTF. The rearrangement links TRBV2 to TRBJ1-2; no firm D call. Deletions cut 4 bases from V and 8 bases from J, with 20 bases between. The length of the CDR3 is 15 residues. In germline, CDR1 is SNHLY, CDR2 FYNNEI.

The chain employs TRBV15 and TRBJ2-5; no definite D call. The V gene lost 0 bases and the J gene lost 4 bases, with 9 bases spanning the gap. The CDR3 contains 14 residues. Germline loops: CDR1 LNHNV, CDR2 YYDKDF (reference sequence). The CDR3 DNA is TGTGCCACCAGCAGAGACCTTGGGCCAGAGACCCAGTACTTC. It yields the protein CATSRDLGPETQYF.

In this sample, this clone turned up once. The V and J genes are TRBV5-4 and TRBJ2-3; 7 bases align to TRBD1. The CDR3 has 17 residues. CDR1 and CDR2 from the germline V gene are SGHNT and YYREEE (reference sequence). V lost 0 bases and J lost 1; bases outside the gene matches: 8. The CDR3 here is CASSLGQGRRGTDTQYF. The CDR3 region has the DNA TGTGCCAGCAGCTTGGGACAGGGACGGCGGGGCACAGATACGCAGTATTTT.

This rearrangement joins TRBV5-1 to TRBJ2-1; the match to TRBD1 covers 7 bases. Germline V gene data show CDR1 as SGHRS and CDR2 as YFSETQ. The V and J ends lost 8 bases and 4 bases, in that order; junction bases with no gene match: 3. The CDR3 consists of 12 residues. CDR3 bases: TGCGCCAGTTACAGGGGTTACAATGAGCAGTTCTTC. It translates to CASYRGYNEQFF.

The J gene is TRBJ2-7, the V gene TRBV11-3; 9 positions agree with TRBD1. The V gene's germline CDR1 is SGHNT and CDR2 YENEEA. The CDR3 loop spans 15 amino acids. Trimming cost V 5 bases and J 6 bases; bases outside gene matches: 11. The DNA for the CDR3 is TGTGCCAGCAGCCCCCGGGGACAGGGTGGAATCGAGCAGTACTTC. Residues: CASSPRGQGGIEQYF. Supplemented by reference TRBV11-3 and TRBJ2-7, the full variable domain reads EAGVVQSPRYKIIEKKQPVAFWCNPISGHNTLYWYLQNLGQGPELLIRYENEEAVDDSQLPKDRFSAERLKGVDSTLKIQPAELGDSAVYLCASSPRGQGGIEQYFGPGTRLTVT.